This passage covers 19 T cell receptor beta chains from one sample sequenced in a study of T cell repertoires in cytomegalovirus infection (dated by TCRdb to between 2018 and 2020). Sequencing used an Illumina HiSeq 1500. TCRdb's own reprocessing of the public reads used fastp at Q25 and MiXCR and kept productive beta chains. All rows with the same CDR3 protein become a single entry with the most common DNA and genes. Within this sample are around 490,000 distinct CDR3 sequences, with around 27% of them counted one time only. Of the sample, less than 15% is held by the ten largest clones. The sample consisted of PBMCs. The receptors were gathered from a human donor in good health (CMV status not recorded). Some clones in this sample may be carry-over from other donors' samples.

At least ten counts were recorded for this clonotype. The J gene is TRBJ2-2, the V gene TRBV6-2 or TRBV6-3; D not resolved. Germline V gene lookup returns CDR1 MNHEY and CDR2 SVGEGT. This CDR3 spans 12 amino acids. V was trimmed by 6 bases and J by 7 bases, leaving 9 bases between them. In DNA form, the CDR3 reads TGTGCCAGCAGCAGATCCGGCGGGGAGCTGTTTTTT. It yields the protein CASSRSGGELFF.

This clonotype came up many times. The rearrangement joins TRBV7-2 to TRBJ2-7, with 7 bases lining up with TRBD2. Germline values: CDR1 SGHTA, CDR2 FQGNSA. V lost 6 bases and J lost 4; bases outside the gene matches: 12. This CDR3 contains 15 residues. CDR3 in amino acids: CASSRFRASGYEQYF. CDR3 sequence (DNA): TGTGCCAGCAGTAGATTTCGGGCTAGCGGTTACGAGCAGTACTTC.

In this sample, this clonotype turned up a few times. This rearrangement joins TRBV12-3 or TRBV12-4 to TRBJ1-1; D call uncertain. V was clipped by 6 bases and J by 1 base, with 9 bases between them. The CDR3 length is 13 residues. This CDR3 reads CASSYTENTEAFF. CDR3 coding DNA: TGTGCCAGCAGCTATACGGAGAACACTGAAGCTTTCTTT.

This clonotype was picked up a small number of times. The CDR3 DNA reads TGTGCCATCAGTGCTGAGACGGTGAACACTGAAGCTTTCTTT. Protein sequence: CAISAETVNTEAFF. This chain joins TRBV10-3 and TRBJ1-1; no firm D call. This CDR3 region has 14 residues. Trimming stripped 4 bases from V and 0 bases from J, with 9 bases between. CDR1 is ENHRY, CDR2 SYGVKD, per germline.

This clonotype has more than one count but fewer than ten. The chain carries TRBV6-1 and TRBJ2-7, with TRBD2 as a possible D gene (6 bases). The V gene lost 5 bases and the J gene lost 0 bases, with 11 bases spanning the gap. CDR1 and CDR2 from the germline V gene are MNHNS and SASEGT. The length of the CDR3 is 14 residues. This CDR3 reads CASSLAESSYEQYF. The CDR3 DNA follows: TGTGCCAGCAGTTTAGCGGAGAGCTCCTACGAGCAGTACTTC.

V is TRBV24-1 and J is TRBJ2-3, with 7 bases lining up with TRBD2. J was trimmed by 0 bases and V by 4 bases; bases with no gene match: 6. The CDR3 length is 16 residues. Germline V CDR1 and CDR2: KGHDR, SFDVKD. In DNA form, the CDR3 reads TGTGCCACCAGTGACCCGACTAGCTTGAGCACAGATACGCAGTATTTT. Translating it yields CATSDPTSLSTDTQYF.

There are a few counts of this clonotype. The V gene is TRBV4-1, the J gene TRBJ2-3, with TRBD1 as a possible D gene (5 bases). CDR3 length: 16 residues. Trimming took off 3 bases at V and 6 bases at J, with 19 bases between the two ends. Germline CDR1 is MGHRA and CDR2 is YSYEKL. CDR3 DNA sequence: TGCGCCAGCAGCCAGTGGGGCAGGTCTTTAAATGATACGCAGTATTTT. Its protein product is CASSQWGRSLNDTQYF.

This clonotype has a handful of counts. V usage is TRBV7-3 and J usage is TRBJ1-1, with 12 bases matching TRBD1. Germline loops: CDR1 SGHTA, CDR2 FQGTGA. Germline trimming cut 3 bases from V and 9 bases from J; bases unmatched to any gene: 14. CDR3 length: 17 amino acids. CDR3 loop: CASSFRGGGQGAVKAFF. The CDR3 DNA reads as TGTGCCAGCAGCTTTCGTGGAGGGGGACAGGGGGCCGTTAAAGCTTTCTTT.

This chain joins TRBV7-2 and TRBJ2-4; 10 nucleotides line up with TRBD2. Germline V lookup: CDR1 SGHTA, CDR2 FQGNSA. Trimming cost V 5 bases and J 6 bases; bases outside gene matches: 10. The CDR3 runs 16 residues. The CDR3 is CASSPQASGSGNIQYF. DNA for the CDR3: TGTGCCAGCAGCCCCCAGGCTAGCGGGAGTGGAAACATTCAGTACTTC.

The rearrangement uses TRBV6-5 and TRBJ1-1; possible D gene TRBD1, 5 bases. V gave up 5 bases and J gave up 6 bases, with 13 bases separating them. The CDR3 loop spans 13 amino acids. CDR1 and CDR2 from the germline V gene are MNHEY and SVGAGI. The CDR3 sequence: CASSIHRTSEAFF. In DNA form, the CDR3 reads TGTGCCAGCAGTATCCACAGGACCTCTGAAGCTTTCTTT.

The gene calls are TRBV19 and TRBJ2-2; weak D call: TRBD1 (6 bases). The CDR3 has 14 residues. V lost 5 bases, J lost 3 bases, and 10 bases lay in between. Germline CDR1 reads LNHDA; CDR2 reads SQIVND (reference sequence). Written as DNA, the CDR3 is TGTGCCAGTAGTCGACAGGTATACACCGGGGAGCTGTTTTTT. Protein product: CASSRQVYTGELFF.

This clonotype has a handful of counts. The chain uses TRBV7-6 and TRBJ1-4, with TRBD1 as a possible D gene (5 bases). V gave up 10 bases and J gave up 5 bases, with 14 bases separating them. Germline CDR1 and CDR2: SGHVS and FNYEAQ. The length of the CDR3 is 13 residues. Here the CDR3 reads CAIQGTRNEKLFF. The CDR3, as DNA: TGTGCCATTCAGGGTACCAGGAATGAAAAACTGTTTTTT. Looking up the rest from reference TRBV7-6 and TRBJ1-4 gives the full variable domain: GAGVSQSPRYKVTKRGQDVALRCDPISGHVSLYWYRQALGQGPEFLTYFNYEAQQDKSGLPNDRFSAERPEGSISTLTIQRTEQRDSAMYRCAIQGTRNEKLFFGSGTQLSVL.

This rearrangement joins TRBV9 to TRBJ2-7; no clear D gene. The CDR3 spans 14 residues. The V end lost 0 bases, the J end lost 6 bases, and 13 bases lay between the germline ends. Germline-derived CDR1 and CDR2 are SGDLS and YYNGEE. The CDR3 protein is CASSVADLWAEQYF. The CDR3, as DNA: TGTGCCAGCAGCGTAGCGGATTTGTGGGCCGAGCAGTACTTC.

This clonotype was counted between two and nine times. The junction does not match germline at one end; this may be a read error. The chain carries TRBV6-2 or TRBV6-3 and TRBJ2-1; D ambiguous. The CDR3 loop spans 14 amino acids. Looked up from germline, CDR1 is MNHEY and CDR2 is SVGEGT. The CDR3 DNA reads as TGTGCCAGCACCTGGAGCACTCCGCCTCGAGAGCGGTTCTTC. It codes for CASTWSTPPRERFF.

This clonotype came up a few times. The J gene is TRBJ2-3, the V gene TRBV28; unclear D gene. The V gene lost 6 bases and the J gene lost 2 bases, with 9 bases spanning the gap. The CDR3 extends over 13 amino acids. Germline-derived CDR1 and CDR2 are MDHEN and SYDVKM. CDR3 region: CASSPLPTDTQYF. CDR3 DNA: TGTGCCAGCAGCCCTCTCCCCACAGATACGCAGTATTTT.

A few counts support this clonotype. The CDR3, as DNA: TGTGCCAGCAGCTTAGCGGGGCTAGCGGGAGGATACACAGATACGCAGTATTTT. Translating it yields CASSLAGLAGGYTDTQYF. This sequence joins TRBV7-2 and TRBJ2-3, with 11 bases lining up with TRBD2. Trimming at V came to 0 bases and at J to 2 bases, leaving 7 bases not matched to a gene. Germline CDR1 reads SGHTA; CDR2 reads FQGNSA. CDR3 length equals 18 residues.

This clonotype occurred a few times. The junction and the germline gene differ at one end; a read error may be behind it. V usage is TRBV7-2 and J usage is TRBJ2-1; tentatively, D is TRBD1 or TRBD2 (5 bases each). The CDR3 runs 13 residues. Germline V gene lookup returns CDR1 SGHTA and CDR2 FQGNSA. For the CDR3, the DNA is TGTGCCAGCAGCTGGACTTATGGGGACCCTCATGTCTTC. It encodes CASSWTYGDPHVF.

The chain has TRBV28 and TRBJ1-1; a possible D gene is TRBD1 (6 bases). V gave up 1 base and J gave up 8 bases, with 17 bases separating them. CDR1 and CDR2 (germline): MDHEN, SYDVKM. CDR3 length: 15 amino acids. The DNA of the CDR3 is TGTGCCAGCAGTTTATTCCGGACAGTAATTCCCGAAGCTTTCTTT. It specifies CASSLFRTVIPEAFF.

A few counts support this clonotype. This rearrangement joins TRBV6-2 or TRBV6-3 to TRBJ2-3; the D gene is possibly TRBD2 (5 bases). Trimming left V 5 bases short and J 0 bases short, with 12 bases between. CDR1 is MNHEY and CDR2 is SVGEGT in the germline V gene. CDR3 length equals 15 residues. The CDR3 sequence is CASSPGGSSTDTQYF. CDR3 in DNA: TGTGCCAGCAGTCCAGGAGGTTCTAGCACAGATACGCAGTATTTT.